Shown below are 28 T cell receptor beta chains from a single sample sequenced in a study of blood T cell repertoires in COVID-19. Clones were sequenced by immunoSEQ multiplex PCR, and TCRdb holds only the in-frame ones, with some missing. The sample has approximately 80,000 clones, around 80% seen once. The specimen was peripheral blood. The receptor set was obtained from a man aged 60 to 69 with acute or convalescent COVID-19.

This sequence joins TRBV2 and TRBJ2-7, with TRBD1 as a possible D gene (6 bases). The CDR3 length is 14 residues. CDR1 is SNHLY, CDR2 FYNNEI, per germline. The V end lost 6 bases, the J end lost 0 bases, and 12 bases lay between the germline ends. The CDR3 DNA follows: TGTGCCAGCAGACAGGGACCGATCTCCTACGAGCAGTACTTC. This gives the protein CASRQGPISYEQYF. Using reference TRBV2 and TRBJ2-7 for the parts outside the CDR3, the full variable domain is EPEVTQTPSHQVTQMGQEVILRCVPISNHLYFYWYRQILGQKVEFLVSFYNNEISEKSEIFDDQFSVERPDGSNFTLKIRSTKLEDSAMYFCASRQGPISYEQYFGPGTRLTVT.

This clone is a singleton in its sample. The chain combines TRBV6-2 or TRBV6-3 with TRBJ2-2, with D maybe TRBD2 (6 bases). Trimming removed 0 bases at V and 3 bases at J, with 11 bases between. The CDR3 spans 16 residues. Looked up from germline, CDR1 is MNHEY and CDR2 is SVGEGT. The CDR3 DNA reads TGTGCCAGCAGTTACTCAGGGCGGGACCACACCGGGGAGCTGTTTTTT. Translated, it gives CASSYSGRDHTGELFF.

The V gene is TRBV19, the J gene TRBJ1-2; TRBD1 might be the D (5 bases). Deletions cut 3 bases from V and 0 bases from J, with 14 bases between. This CDR3 spans 16 amino acids. The V gene's germline CDR1 is LNHDA and CDR2 SQIVND (reference sequence). The DNA for the CDR3 is TGTGCCAGTAGTATCGGGCAGGGTAGATCTAACTATGGCTACACCTTC. It yields the protein CASSIGQGRSNYGYTF.

J is TRBJ2-1 and V is TRBV7-8; 11 bases map to TRBD2. Germline V gene data show CDR1 as SGHVS and CDR2 as FQNEAQ. V lost 8 bases and J lost 7; bases outside the gene matches: 16. The CDR3 contains 17 residues. The CDR3 DNA reads as TGTGCCAGCGGAATCGATAGCGGGAGGGCCTCTCGGAATGAGCAGTTCTTC. Translation gives CASGIDSGRASRNEQFF.

This clone was recorded only once. The CDR3 protein is CASSLGGRGIGELFF. The CDR3 nucleotides are TGTGCCAGCAGCTTGGGAGGGAGAGGCATCGGGGAGCTGTTTTTT. The rearrangement uses TRBV5-4 and TRBJ2-2; maybe TRBD2 (5 bases). V shed 0 bases and J shed 7 bases, with 13 bases lying between them. Germline CDR1 is SGHNT and CDR2 is YYREEE (reference sequence). The CDR3 spans 15 residues.

The chain has TRBV5-1 and TRBJ2-3; TRBD2 aligns across 13 bases. Germline V gene data show CDR1 as SGHRS and CDR2 as YFSETQ. The CDR3 totals 16 residues. Unmatched junction bases numbered 5, after V lost 2 bases and J lost 5 bases. CDR3 protein: CASSLGLAGAEDTQYF. DNA of the CDR3: TGCGCCAGCAGCTTAGGACTAGCGGGAGCCGAAGATACGCAGTATTTT.

The chain couples TRBV30 to TRBJ1-3, with D hard to call. CDR1 and CDR2 from the germline V gene are GTSNPN and SVGIG (reference sequence). The CDR3 totals 14 residues. The germline V and J ends were trimmed by 2 bases and 4 bases, with 12 bases remaining between them. The CDR3 is CAWSFGSGGNTIYF. The CDR3 bases are TGTGCCTGGAGTTTCGGTTCAGGAGGAAACACCATATATTTT.

V is TRBV19 and J is TRBJ1-2, with a weak D call TRBD1 (5 bases). V lost 5 bases and J lost 3, with 16 bases in between. The CDR3 runs 15 residues. Germline values: CDR1 LNHDA, CDR2 SQIVND (reference sequence). The CDR3 DNA is TGTGCCAGTAGTCTGACGGAGACAGAAGACTATGGCTACACCTTC. This encodes CASSLTETEDYGYTF.

The genes are TRBV7-9 and TRBJ2-7; 7 nucleotides align to TRBD1. With V trimmed by 3 bases and J by 6 bases, 11 bases remained unmatched. Germline V gene lookup returns CDR1 SEHNR and CDR2 FQNEAQ (reference sequence). The CDR3 is 15 amino acids. CDR3 nucleotides: TGTGCCAGCAGCTTTACCTTACAGGGGATGGGCGAGCAGTACTTC. This sequence encodes CASSFTLQGMGEQYF.

This clone was found a few times. The chain is built from TRBV7-9 and TRBJ2-2; possible D gene TRBD1, 5 bases. CDR1 is SEHNR, CDR2 FQNEAQ, per germline (reference sequence). The V end lost 5 bases, the J end lost 4 bases, and 11 bases lay between the germline ends. This CDR3 is built from 14 residues. This CDR3 reads CASSQGVLTGELFF. CDR3 nucleotides: TGTGCCAGCAGCCAAGGGGTCCTCACCGGGGAGCTGTTTTTT.

The chain uses TRBV25-1 and TRBJ1-2; a possible D gene is TRBD1 (6 bases). The CDR3 contains 17 residues. The germline V and J ends were trimmed by 3 bases and 3 bases, with 20 bases remaining between them. The germline gives CDR1 MGHDK, CDR2 SYGVNS. In nucleotides, the CDR3 is TGTGCCAGCAGTGAGACGGGGGGCTCGTTGCGAGACTATGGCTACACCTTC. It codes for CASSETGGSLRDYGYTF.

The chain combines TRBV10-3 with TRBJ2-2; 8 nucleotides match TRBD1. J was trimmed by 0 bases and V by 6 bases; bases with no gene match: 6. The CDR3 has 16 residues. The V gene's germline CDR1 is ENHRY and CDR2 SYGVKD. The DNA for the CDR3 is TGTGCCATCAGCACCCGGACAGGGTCGAACACCGGGGAGCTGTTTTTT. Its protein product is CAISTRTGSNTGELFF.

The chain is built from TRBV7-3 and TRBJ2-5; a weak D match, TRBD2 (6 bases). V lost 4 bases and J lost 7, with 13 bases in between. The CDR3 totals 13 residues. Germline CDR1 reads SGHTA; CDR2 reads FQGTGA. CDR3 bases: TGTGCCAGCAGCTCGTCGTCGGAGGGGACCCAGTACTTC. As protein: CASSSSSEGTQYF. Variable domain in full (rest from reference TRBV7-3 and TRBJ2-5): GAGVSQTPSNKVTEKGKYVELRCDPISGHTALYWYRQSLGQGPEFLIYFQGTGAADDSGLPNDRFFAVRPEGSVSTLKIQRTERGDSAVYLCASSSSSEGTQYFGPGTRLLVL.

The rearrangement uses TRBV19 and TRBJ1-1; the D is unclear. The CDR3 consists of 14 residues. The germline V gene encodes CDR1 LNHDA and CDR2 SQIVND (reference sequence). Trimming pared 6 bases from V and 0 bases from J, leaving 11 bases between. CDR3 in DNA: TGTGCCAGTAGCGCACAGTACTTGAACACTGAAGCTTTCTTT. Translating it yields CASSAQYLNTEAFF.

This clone has a single count. The chain employs TRBV7-9 and TRBJ2-2; 10 positions match TRBD2. The CDR3 covers 17 residues. J lost 0 bases, V lost 5 bases, and 6 bases had no gene match. Germline CDR1 is SEHNR and CDR2 is FQNEAQ (reference sequence). The CDR3 DNA is TGTGCCAGCAGCCGGACTAGCGGAACCGCGAACACCGGGGAGCTGTTTTTT. Translating gives CASSRTSGTANTGELFF. Variable domain in full (rest from reference TRBV7-9 and TRBJ2-2): DTGVSQNPRHKITKRGQNVTFRCDPISEHNRLYWYRQTLGQGPEFLTYFQNEAQLEKSRLLSDRFSAERPKGSFSTLEIQRTEQGDSAMYLCASSRTSGTANTGELFFGEGSRLTVL.

The chain has TRBV5-4 and TRBJ2-5, with 8 nucleotides matching TRBD2. The CDR3 covers 13 residues. Germline V gives CDR1 SGHNT, CDR2 YYREEE (reference sequence). V gave up 4 bases and J gave up 4 bases; unmatched junction bases: 3. The CDR3 coding sequence is TGTGCCAGCAGCCCGGGAGGGTTAGAGACCCAGTACTTC. Residues: CASSPGGLETQYF.

This clone was picked up a small number of times. This rearrangement joins TRBV15 to TRBJ1-2, with TRBD1 identical over 12 bases. Losses at the gene ends were 1 base for V and 7 bases for J; bases not matched to a gene: 4. Germline values: CDR1 LNHNV, CDR2 YYDKDF (reference sequence). This CDR3 has 15 amino acids. The CDR3 DNA is TGTGCCACCAGCAGAGGGGGACAGGGGGCAGGTGGCTACACCTTC. It yields the protein CATSRGGQGAGGYTF. Complete variable domain (other parts from reference TRBV15 and TRBJ1-2): DAMVIQNPRYQVTQFGKPVTLSCSQTLNHNVMYWYQQKSSQAPKLLFHYYDKDFNNEADTPDNFQSRRPNTSFCFLDIRSPGLGDTAMYLCATSRGGQGAGGYTFGSGTRLTVV.

The chain has TRBV4-3 and TRBJ2-5; 9 bases line up with TRBD2. Losses at the gene ends were 0 bases for V and 4 bases for J; bases not matched to a gene: 15. The V gene's germline CDR1 is LGHNA and CDR2 YSLEER. The length of the CDR3 is 19 residues. This CDR3 reads CASSQDTGREGDLGETQYF. The CDR3 DNA sequence: TGCGCCAGCAGCCAAGATACGGGGCGGGAGGGGGACTTGGGAGAGACCCAGTACTTC.

V usage is TRBV7-2 and J usage is TRBJ2-1, with 8 bases fitting TRBD1. The CDR3 covers 14 residues. Germline values: CDR1 SGHTA, CDR2 FQGNSA. Trimming removed 4 bases from V and 5 bases from J; junction bases left unmatched: 4. CDR3 sequence (DNA): TGTGCCAGCAGCTCGGGACAGGCTAACAATGAGCAGTTCTTC. This sequence encodes CASSSGQANNEQFF.

This clone showed up just a few times. The chain uses TRBV7-2 and TRBJ1-5; 11 nucleotides match TRBD1. Germline CDR1 and CDR2: SGHTA and FQGNSA. The J segment lost 6 bases and the V segment lost 2 bases, leaving 6 bases of the junction unmatched. This CDR3 is 16 amino acids long. CDR3 loop: CASSLTGTGGGQPQHF. Here the CDR3 DNA reads TGTGCCAGCAGCTTAACGGGGACAGGGGGAGGTCAGCCCCAGCATTTT. The full variable domain, completed using reference TRBV7-2 and TRBJ1-5, is GAGVSQSPSNKVTEKGKDVELRCDPISGHTALYWYRQSLGQGLEFLIYFQGNSAPDKSGLPSDRFSAERTGGSVSTLTIQRTQQEDSAVYLCASSLTGTGGGQPQHFGDGTRLSIL.

The chain is built from TRBV28 and TRBJ1-1; 7 bases fit TRBD1. This CDR3 comprises 14 residues. V lost 5 bases and J lost 1; bases outside the gene matches: 4. Germline loops: CDR1 MDHEN, CDR2 SYDVKM. The CDR3 sequence is CASSKGQRNTEAFF. DNA for the CDR3: TGTGCCAGCAGTAAGGGACAGAGGAACACTGAAGCTTTCTTT.

J is TRBJ2-1 and V is TRBV19; 9 bases are a match to TRBD2. The germline V gene encodes CDR1 LNHDA and CDR2 SQIVND (reference sequence). The CDR3 is 16 residues long. V shed 3 bases and J 7 bases; nucleotides not matched to a gene: 10. The CDR3 region is CASSIRLAGRKNEQFF. For the CDR3, the DNA is TGTGCCAGTAGTATTCGGCTAGCGGGACGTAAGAATGAGCAGTTCTTC.

The chain links TRBV5-4 to TRBJ1-1; D not certain. The V and J ends lost 4 bases and 7 bases respectively, with 17 bases between them. The germline V gene has CDR1 SGHNT and CDR2 YYREEE (reference sequence). The CDR3 loop spans 14 amino acids. CDR3 loop: CASSPAGSKVEAFF. The CDR3 DNA reads TGTGCCAGCAGCCCTGCGGGGAGTAAAGTTGAAGCTTTCTTT.

J is TRBJ1-2 and V is TRBV3-1 (or the pseudogene TRBV3-2); no clear D gene. The CDR3 totals 13 residues. Per the germline V gene, CDR1 is LGHDT and CDR2 is YNNKEL (reference sequence). Deletions cut 0 bases from V and 8 bases from J, with 10 bases between. CDR3 coding DNA: TGTGCCAGCAGCCAAGAGGGGAGTCGGGGCTACACCTTC. Translation: CASSQEGSRGYTF.

V gene TRBV2 combines with J gene TRBJ1-4, with 7 nucleotides matching TRBD1. V shed 4 bases and J 7 bases; nucleotides not matched to a gene: 0. CDR1 is SNHLY and CDR2 is FYNNEI in the germline V gene. This CDR3 contains 12 residues. The DNA of the CDR3 is TGTGCCAGCAGTGGGGACAGTGAAAAACTGTTTTTT. Residues: CASSGDSEKLFF.

The CDR3 is CASSLGWQGANGYTF. CDR3 in DNA: TGTGCCAGCAGCTTAGGGTGGCAGGGGGCCAATGGCTACACCTTC. This chain links TRBV7-2 with TRBJ1-2, with TRBD1 identical over 8 bases. V lost 1 base and J lost 6; bases outside the gene matches: 7. Germline CDR1 reads SGHTA; CDR2 reads FQGNSA. The CDR3 length is 15 residues.

The gene calls are TRBV7-2 and TRBJ2-1; 8 nucleotides agree with TRBD2. Germline CDR1 SGHTA, CDR2 FQGNSA. V shed 1 base, J shed 2 bases, and the junction held 4 bases outside the gene matches. The CDR3 runs 16 residues. CDR3 coding DNA: TGTGCCAGCAGCTTAGAGCGGGGGCAGACCTACAATGAGCAGTTCTTC. This gives the protein CASSLERGQTYNEQFF.

This clone was seen once. This rearrangement joins TRBV27 to TRBJ2-3; no reliable D call. Germline lookup yields CDR1 MNHEY and CDR2 SMNVEV (reference sequence). This CDR3 contains 13 residues. V was cut by 6 bases and J by 2 bases, with 9 bases left in between. The CDR3 loop reads CASRLGNTDTQYF. The CDR3 DNA sequence: TGTGCCAGCAGGTTGGGCAACACAGATACGCAGTATTTT.